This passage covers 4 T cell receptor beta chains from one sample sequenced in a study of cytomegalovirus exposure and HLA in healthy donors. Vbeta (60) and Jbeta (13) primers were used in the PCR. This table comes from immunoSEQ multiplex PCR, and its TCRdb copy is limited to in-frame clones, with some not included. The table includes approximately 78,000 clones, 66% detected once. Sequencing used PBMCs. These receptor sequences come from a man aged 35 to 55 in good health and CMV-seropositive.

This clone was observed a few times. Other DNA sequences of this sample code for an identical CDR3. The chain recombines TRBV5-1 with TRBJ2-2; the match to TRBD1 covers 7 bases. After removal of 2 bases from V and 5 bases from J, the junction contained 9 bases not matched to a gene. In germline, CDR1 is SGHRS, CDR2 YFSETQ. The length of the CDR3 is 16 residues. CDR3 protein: CASSFVAGGSTGELFF. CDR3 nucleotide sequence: TGCGCCAGCAGCTTTGTGGCAGGGGGAAGTACCGGGGAGCTGTTTTTT.

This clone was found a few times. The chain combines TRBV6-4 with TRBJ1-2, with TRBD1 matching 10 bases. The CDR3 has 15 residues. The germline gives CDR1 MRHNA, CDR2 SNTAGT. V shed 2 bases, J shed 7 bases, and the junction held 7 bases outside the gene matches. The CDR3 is CASSDTGQGVGGYTF. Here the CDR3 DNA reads TGTGCCAGCAGTGACACTGGACAGGGGGTTGGTGGCTACACCTTC.

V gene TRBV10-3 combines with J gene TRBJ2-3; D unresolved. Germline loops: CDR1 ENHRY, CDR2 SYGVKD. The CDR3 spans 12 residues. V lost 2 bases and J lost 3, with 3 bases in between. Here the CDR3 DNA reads TGTGCCATCAGTGAGGAGACAGATACGCAGTATTTT. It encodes CAISEETDTQYF.

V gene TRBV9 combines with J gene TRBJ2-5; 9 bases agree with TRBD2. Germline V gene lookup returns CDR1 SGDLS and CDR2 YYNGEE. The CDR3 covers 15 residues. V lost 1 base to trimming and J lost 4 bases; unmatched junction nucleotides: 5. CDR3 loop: CASSVNAGGRETQYF. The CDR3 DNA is TGTGCCAGCAGCGTAAACGCGGGGGGGCGAGAGACCCAGTACTTC.